The TCR beta chain under discussion was sequenced for a study of PD-L1 blockade in urothelial cancer. Findings and limits, study-wide: Prediction of better survival came from below-median pretreatment blood TCR clonality.

Libraries were prepared by immunoSEQ multiplex PCR; TCRdb keeps only in-frame clonotypes and omits some of them. The sample consists of some 79,000 clones, 82% of them appearing once. A word on this clone: Its antigen is not known.

Germline loops: CDR1 SGHNT, CDR2 YYREEE (reference sequence). This CDR3 has 13 amino acids. Trimming removed 1 base from V and 5 bases from J, with 9 bases in between. The sequencing here drew on PBMCs, taken around atezolizumab (anti-PD-L1) treatment. The origin of this receptor is a man between 65 and 85 years old with urothelial cancer. The chain couples TRBV5-4 to TRBJ1-1; D call uncertain. CDR3: CASSLSGRTEAFF. The CDR3 nucleotides read TGTGCCAGCAGCTTGTCGGGAAGGACTGAAGCTTTCTTT.